This T cell receptor beta chain was identified in a study of T cell responses to AZD1222 COVID-19 vaccine. Trimming took 3 bases from V and 8 from J, leaving 14 bases between them. The CDR3 sequence is 14 residues long. The V gene's germline CDR1 is LNHNV and CDR2 YYDKDF (reference sequence). Measured with immunoSEQ multiplex PCR; TCRdb has only the in-frame clones, and not every one. This table has under 150,000 clones, around 92% appearing once. The rearrangement links TRBV15 to TRBJ2-1, with D perhaps TRBD1 or TRBD2 (5 bases each). The receptor was derived from an adult in good health. The specimen was peripheral blood, collected on day 0 of AZD1222 vaccination. The CDR3 protein is CATSSMGVLYEQFF. As DNA, the CDR3 is TGTGCCACCAGCAGCATGGGGGTTTTGTATGAGCAGTTCTTC. The complete variable domain, with remaining parts taken from reference TRBV15 and TRBJ2-1, reads DAMVIQNPRYQVTQFGKPVTLSCSQTLNHNVMYWYQQKSSQAPKLLFHYYDKDFNNEADTPDNFQSRRPNTSFCFLDIRSPGLGDTAMYLCATSSMGVLYEQFFGPGTRLTVL.